One and the same sample provided the 5 T cell receptor beta chains below, sequenced in a study of blood T cell repertoires in COVID-19. Clones were sequenced by immunoSEQ multiplex PCR, and TCRdb holds only the in-frame ones, with some missing. The data contain some 200,000 clones, roughly 94% of them singletons. Sequenced: peripheral blood. These receptor sequences come from a man aged 30 to 39 with COVID-19, enrolled during active disease.

This CDR3 reads CASSVWGGGDYNEQFF. The CDR3 DNA follows: TGTGCCAGCAGCGTATGGGGGGGAGGTGACTACAATGAGCAGTTCTTC. The chain joins TRBV9 to TRBJ2-1; TRBD2 matches at 7 bases. V lost 1 base to trimming and J lost 3 bases; unmatched junction nucleotides: 7. This CDR3 contains 16 residues. Germline V gene lookup returns CDR1 SGDLS and CDR2 YYNGEE.

V usage is TRBV9 and J usage is TRBJ1-1, with D hard to call. Per germline, CDR1 SGDLS and CDR2 YYNGEE. This CDR3 is 14 amino acids long. Trimming removed 0 bases from V and 4 bases from J, with 10 bases in between. The CDR3 bases are TGTGCCAGCAGCGTAGAAGCGTTGGGCACTGAAGCTTTCTTT. Its protein product is CASSVEALGTEAFF.

The chain combines TRBV7-9 with TRBJ1-1; D gene ambiguous. CDR3 length: 15 residues. The V gene lost 0 bases and the J gene lost 1 base, with 9 bases spanning the gap. The germline CDR1 and CDR2 sequences are SEHNR and FQNEAQ (reference sequence). The CDR3 loop reads CASSLAGSANTEAFF. DNA for the CDR3: TGTGCCAGCAGCTTAGCAGGGAGTGCGAACACTGAAGCTTTCTTT.

This clone was seen a single time. CDR3 sequence (DNA): TGTGCCTGCCAGGGCGAAGGGTTTACTGAAGCTTTCTTT. Its protein is CACQGEGFTEAFF. V is TRBV30 and J is TRBJ1-1; tentative D call: TRBD1 (5 bases). CDR1 is GTSNPN and CDR2 is SVGIG in the germline V gene (reference sequence). V lost 6 bases to trimming and J lost 5 bases, with 16 bases between them. The CDR3 spans 13 residues.

This chain links TRBV29-1 with TRBJ1-1; 9 bases are a match to TRBD1. The germline V gene has CDR1 SQVTM and CDR2 ANQGSEA. The CDR3 sequence is 13 residues long. Germline trimming cut 7 bases from V and 1 base from J; bases unmatched to any gene: 4. CDR3 sequence (DNA): TGCAGCGGAAACAGGGGGCCGAACACTGAAGCTTTCTTT. It translates to CSGNRGPNTEAFF.